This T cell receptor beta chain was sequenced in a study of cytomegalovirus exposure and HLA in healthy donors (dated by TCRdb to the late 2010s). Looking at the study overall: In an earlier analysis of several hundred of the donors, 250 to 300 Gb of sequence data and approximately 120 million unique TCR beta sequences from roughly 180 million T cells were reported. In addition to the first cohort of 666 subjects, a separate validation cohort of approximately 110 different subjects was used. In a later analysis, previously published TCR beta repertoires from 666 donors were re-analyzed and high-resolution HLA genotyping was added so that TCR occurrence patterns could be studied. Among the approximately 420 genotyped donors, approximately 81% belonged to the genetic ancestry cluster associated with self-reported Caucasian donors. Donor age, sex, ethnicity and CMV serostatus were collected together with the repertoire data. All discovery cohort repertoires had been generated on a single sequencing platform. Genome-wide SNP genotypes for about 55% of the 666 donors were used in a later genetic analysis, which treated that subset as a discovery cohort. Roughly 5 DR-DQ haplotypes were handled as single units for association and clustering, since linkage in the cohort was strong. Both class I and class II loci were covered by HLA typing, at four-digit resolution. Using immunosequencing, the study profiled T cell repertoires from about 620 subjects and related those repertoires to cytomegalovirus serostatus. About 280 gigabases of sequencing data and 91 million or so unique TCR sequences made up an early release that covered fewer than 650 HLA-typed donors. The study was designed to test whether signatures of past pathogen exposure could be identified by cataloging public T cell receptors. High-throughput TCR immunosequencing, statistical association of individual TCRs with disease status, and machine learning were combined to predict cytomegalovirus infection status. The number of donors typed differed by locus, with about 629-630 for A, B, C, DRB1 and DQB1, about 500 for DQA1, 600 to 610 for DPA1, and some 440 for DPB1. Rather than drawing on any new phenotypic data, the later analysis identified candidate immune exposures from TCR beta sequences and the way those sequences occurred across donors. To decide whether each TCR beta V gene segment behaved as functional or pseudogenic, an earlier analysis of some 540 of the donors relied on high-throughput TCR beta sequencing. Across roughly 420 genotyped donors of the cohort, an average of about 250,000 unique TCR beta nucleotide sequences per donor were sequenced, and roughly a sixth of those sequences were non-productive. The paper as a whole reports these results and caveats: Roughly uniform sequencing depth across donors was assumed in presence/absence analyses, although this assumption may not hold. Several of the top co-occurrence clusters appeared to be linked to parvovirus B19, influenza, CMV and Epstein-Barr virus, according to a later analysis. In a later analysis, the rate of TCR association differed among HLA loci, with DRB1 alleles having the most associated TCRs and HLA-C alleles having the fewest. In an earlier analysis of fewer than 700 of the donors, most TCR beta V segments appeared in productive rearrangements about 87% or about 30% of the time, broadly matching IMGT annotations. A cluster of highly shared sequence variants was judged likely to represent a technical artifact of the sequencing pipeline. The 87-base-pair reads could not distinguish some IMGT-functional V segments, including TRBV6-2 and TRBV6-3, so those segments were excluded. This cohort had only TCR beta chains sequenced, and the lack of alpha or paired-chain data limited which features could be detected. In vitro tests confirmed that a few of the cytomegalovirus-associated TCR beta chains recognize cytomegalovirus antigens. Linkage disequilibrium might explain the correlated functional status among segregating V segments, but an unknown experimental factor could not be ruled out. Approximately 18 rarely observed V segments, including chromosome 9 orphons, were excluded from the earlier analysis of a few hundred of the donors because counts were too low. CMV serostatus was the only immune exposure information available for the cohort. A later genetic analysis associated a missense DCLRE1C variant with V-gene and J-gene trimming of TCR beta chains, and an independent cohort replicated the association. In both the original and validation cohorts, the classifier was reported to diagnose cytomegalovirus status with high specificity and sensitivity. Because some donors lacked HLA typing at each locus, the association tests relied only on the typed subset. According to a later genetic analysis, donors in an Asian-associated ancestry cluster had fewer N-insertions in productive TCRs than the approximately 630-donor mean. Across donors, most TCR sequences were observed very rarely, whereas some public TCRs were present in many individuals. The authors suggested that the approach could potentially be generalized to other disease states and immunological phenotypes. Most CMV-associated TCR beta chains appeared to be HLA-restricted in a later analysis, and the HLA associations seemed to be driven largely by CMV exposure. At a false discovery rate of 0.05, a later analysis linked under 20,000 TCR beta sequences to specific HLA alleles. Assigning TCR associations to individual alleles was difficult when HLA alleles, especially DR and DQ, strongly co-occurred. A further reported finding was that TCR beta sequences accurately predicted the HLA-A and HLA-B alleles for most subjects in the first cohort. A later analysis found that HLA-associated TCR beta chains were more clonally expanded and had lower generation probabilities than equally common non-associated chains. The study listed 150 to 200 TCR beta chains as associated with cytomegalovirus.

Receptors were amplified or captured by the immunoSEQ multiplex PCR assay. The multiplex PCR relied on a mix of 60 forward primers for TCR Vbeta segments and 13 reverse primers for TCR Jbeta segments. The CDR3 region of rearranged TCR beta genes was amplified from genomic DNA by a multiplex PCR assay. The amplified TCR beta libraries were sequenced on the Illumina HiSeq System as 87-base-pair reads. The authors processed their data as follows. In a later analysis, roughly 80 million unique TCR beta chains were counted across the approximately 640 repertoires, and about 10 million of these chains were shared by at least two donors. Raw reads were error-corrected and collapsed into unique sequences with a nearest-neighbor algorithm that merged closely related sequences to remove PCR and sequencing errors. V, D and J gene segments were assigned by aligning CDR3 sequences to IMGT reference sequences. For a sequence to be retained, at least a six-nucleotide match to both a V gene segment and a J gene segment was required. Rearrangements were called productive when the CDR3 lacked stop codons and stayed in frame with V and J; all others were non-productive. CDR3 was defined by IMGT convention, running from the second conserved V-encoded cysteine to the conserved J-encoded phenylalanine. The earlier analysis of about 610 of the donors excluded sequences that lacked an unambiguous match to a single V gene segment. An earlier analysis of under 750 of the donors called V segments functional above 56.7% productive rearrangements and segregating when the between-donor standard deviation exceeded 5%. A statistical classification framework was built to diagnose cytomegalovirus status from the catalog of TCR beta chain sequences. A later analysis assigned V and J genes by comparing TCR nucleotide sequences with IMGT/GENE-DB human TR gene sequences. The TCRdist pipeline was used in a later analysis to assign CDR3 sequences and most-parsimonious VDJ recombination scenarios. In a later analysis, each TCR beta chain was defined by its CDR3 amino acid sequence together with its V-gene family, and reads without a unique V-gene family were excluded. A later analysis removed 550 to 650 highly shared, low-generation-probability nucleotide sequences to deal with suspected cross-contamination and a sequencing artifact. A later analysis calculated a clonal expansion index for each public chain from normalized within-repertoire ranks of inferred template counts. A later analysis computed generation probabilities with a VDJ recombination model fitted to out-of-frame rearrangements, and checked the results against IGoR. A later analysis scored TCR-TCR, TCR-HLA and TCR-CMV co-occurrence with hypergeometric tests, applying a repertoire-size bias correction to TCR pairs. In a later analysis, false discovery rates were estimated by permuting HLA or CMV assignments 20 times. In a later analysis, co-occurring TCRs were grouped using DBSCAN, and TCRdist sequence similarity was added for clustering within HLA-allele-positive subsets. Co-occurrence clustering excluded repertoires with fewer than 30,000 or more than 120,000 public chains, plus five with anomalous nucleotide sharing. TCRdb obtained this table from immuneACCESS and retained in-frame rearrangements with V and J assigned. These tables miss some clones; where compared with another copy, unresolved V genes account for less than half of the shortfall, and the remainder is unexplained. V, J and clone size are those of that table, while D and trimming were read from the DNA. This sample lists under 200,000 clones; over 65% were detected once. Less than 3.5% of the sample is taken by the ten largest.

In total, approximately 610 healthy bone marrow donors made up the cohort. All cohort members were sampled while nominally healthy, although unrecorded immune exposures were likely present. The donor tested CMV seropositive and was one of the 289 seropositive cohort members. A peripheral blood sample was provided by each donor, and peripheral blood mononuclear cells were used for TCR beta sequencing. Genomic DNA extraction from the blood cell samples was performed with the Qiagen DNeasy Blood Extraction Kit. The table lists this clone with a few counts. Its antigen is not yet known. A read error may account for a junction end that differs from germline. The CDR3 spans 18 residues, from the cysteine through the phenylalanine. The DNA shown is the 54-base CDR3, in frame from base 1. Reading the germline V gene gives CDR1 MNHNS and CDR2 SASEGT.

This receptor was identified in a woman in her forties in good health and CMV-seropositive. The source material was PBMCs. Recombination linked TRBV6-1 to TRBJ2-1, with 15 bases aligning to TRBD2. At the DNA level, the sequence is TGTGCCAGCAGTCAAGCCGGGACTAGCGGGGGGACTTGGTATGAGCAGTTCTTC. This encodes CASSQAGTSGGTWYEQFF.